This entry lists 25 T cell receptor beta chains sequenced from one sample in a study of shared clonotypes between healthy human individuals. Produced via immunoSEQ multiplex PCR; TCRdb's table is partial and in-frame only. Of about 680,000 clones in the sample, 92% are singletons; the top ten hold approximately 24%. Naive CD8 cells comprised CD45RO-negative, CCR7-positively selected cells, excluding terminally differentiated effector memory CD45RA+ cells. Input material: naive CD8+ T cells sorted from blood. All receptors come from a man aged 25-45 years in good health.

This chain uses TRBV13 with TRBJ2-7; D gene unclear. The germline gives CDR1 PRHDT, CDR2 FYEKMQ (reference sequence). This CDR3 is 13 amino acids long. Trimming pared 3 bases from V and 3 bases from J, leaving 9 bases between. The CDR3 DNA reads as TGTGCCAGCAGCTTGAGCCGCCACTACGAGCAGTACTTC. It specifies CASSLSRHYEQYF. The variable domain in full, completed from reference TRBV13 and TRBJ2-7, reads AAGVIQSPRHLIKEKRETATLKCYPIPRHDTVYWYQQGPGQDPQFLISFYEKMQSDKGSIPDRFSAQQFSDYHSELNMSSLELGDSALYFCASSLSRHYEQYFGPGTRLTVT.

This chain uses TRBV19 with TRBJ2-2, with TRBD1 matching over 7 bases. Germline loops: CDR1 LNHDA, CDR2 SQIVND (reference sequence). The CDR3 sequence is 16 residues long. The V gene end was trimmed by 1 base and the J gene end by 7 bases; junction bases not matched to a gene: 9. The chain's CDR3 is CASSIVGRGRGGELFF. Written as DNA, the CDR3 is TGTGCCAGTAGTATAGTGGGCAGGGGGAGAGGCGGGGAGCTGTTTTTT.

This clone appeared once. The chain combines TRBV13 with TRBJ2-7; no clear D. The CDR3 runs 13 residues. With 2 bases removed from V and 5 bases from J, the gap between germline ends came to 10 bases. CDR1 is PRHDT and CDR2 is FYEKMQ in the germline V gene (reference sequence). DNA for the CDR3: TGTGCCAGCAGCTTATTACTCGCCCACGAGCAGTACTTC. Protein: CASSLLLAHEQYF.

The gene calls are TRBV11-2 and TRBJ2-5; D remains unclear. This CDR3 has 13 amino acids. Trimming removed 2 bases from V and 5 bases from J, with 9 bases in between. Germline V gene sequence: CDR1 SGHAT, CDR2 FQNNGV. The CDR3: CASSLLLLETQYF. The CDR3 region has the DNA TGTGCCAGCAGCTTACTGCTATTGGAGACCCAGTACTTC. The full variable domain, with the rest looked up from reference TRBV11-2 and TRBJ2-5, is EAGVAQSPRYKIIEKRQSVAFWCNPISGHATLYWYQQILGQGPKLLIQFQNNGVVDDSQLPKDRFSAERLKGVDSTLKIQPAKLEDSAVYLCASSLLLLETQYFGPGTRLLVL.

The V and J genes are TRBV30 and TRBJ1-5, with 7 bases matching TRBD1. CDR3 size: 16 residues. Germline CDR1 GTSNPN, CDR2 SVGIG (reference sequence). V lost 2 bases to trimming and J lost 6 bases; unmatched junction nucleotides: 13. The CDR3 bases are TGTGCCTGGAGTAAAGGGGGCGCGATTAGAGCTCAGCCCCAGCATTTT. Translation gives CAWSKGGAIRAQPQHF.

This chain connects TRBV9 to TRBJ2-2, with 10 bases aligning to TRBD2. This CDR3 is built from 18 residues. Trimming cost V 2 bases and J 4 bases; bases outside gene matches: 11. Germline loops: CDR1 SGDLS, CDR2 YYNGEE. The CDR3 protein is CASSVELISGRSTGELFF. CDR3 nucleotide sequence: TGTGCCAGCAGCGTCGAATTGATTAGCGGGAGGTCCACCGGGGAGCTGTTTTTT.

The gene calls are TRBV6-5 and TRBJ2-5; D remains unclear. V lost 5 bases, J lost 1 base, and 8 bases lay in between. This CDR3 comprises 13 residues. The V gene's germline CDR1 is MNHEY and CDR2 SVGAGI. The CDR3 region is CASSRLFQETQYF. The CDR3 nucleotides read TGTGCCAGCAGTCGACTCTTCCAAGAGACCCAGTACTTC.

CDR3 protein: CASSSNRGRRQEKLFF. CDR3 nucleotides: TGTGCCAGCAGCTCGAACCGGGGCCGAAGGCAGGAAAAACTGTTTTTT. The rearrangement uses TRBV7-9 and TRBJ1-4, with a tentative D call TRBD1 (5 bases). Germline CDR1 reads SEHNR; CDR2 reads FQNEAQ (reference sequence). The CDR3 has 16 amino acids. Trimming took 4 bases from V and 8 from J, leaving 20 bases between them.

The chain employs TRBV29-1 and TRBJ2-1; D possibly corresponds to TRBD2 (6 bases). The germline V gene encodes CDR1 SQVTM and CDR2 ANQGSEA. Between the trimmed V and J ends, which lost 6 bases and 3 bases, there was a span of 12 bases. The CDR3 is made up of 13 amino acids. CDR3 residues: CSVLEGNYNEQFF. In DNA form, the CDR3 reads TGCAGCGTCCTGGAGGGTAACTACAATGAGCAGTTCTTC.

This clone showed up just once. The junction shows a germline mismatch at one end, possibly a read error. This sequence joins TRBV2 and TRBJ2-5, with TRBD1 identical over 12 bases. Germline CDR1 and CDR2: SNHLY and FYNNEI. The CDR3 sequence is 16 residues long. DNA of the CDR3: TGTGCCAGCAGCGAAGGGACAGGGGGCCTCCAAGAGACCCAGTACTTC. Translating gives CASSEGTGGLQETQYF.

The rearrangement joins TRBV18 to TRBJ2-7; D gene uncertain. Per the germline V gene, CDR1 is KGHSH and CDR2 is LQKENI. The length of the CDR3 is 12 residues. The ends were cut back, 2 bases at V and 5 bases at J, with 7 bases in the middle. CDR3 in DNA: TGTGCCAGCTCACCATCCTCGGACGAGCAGTACTTC. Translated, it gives CASSPSSDEQYF. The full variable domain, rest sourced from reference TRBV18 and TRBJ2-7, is NAGVMQNPRHLVRRRGQEARLRCSPMKGHSHVYWYRQLPEEGLKFMVYLQKENIIDESGMPKERFSAEFPKEGPSILRIQQVVRGDSAAYFCASSPSSDEQYFGPGTRLTVT.

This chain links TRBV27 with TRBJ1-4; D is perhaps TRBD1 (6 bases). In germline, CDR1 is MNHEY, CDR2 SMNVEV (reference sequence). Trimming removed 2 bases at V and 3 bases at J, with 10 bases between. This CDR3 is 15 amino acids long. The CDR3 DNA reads TGTGCCAGCAGTTTAAGGGGGGCAGCTAATGAAAAACTGTTTTTT. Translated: CASSLRGAANEKLFF.

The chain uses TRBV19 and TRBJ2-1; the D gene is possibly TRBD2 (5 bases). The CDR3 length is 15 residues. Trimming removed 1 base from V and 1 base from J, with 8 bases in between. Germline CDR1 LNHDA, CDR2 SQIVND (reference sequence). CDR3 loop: CASSIVALSYNEQFF. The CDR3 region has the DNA TGTGCCAGTAGTATAGTAGCGCTATCCTACAATGAGCAGTTCTTC.

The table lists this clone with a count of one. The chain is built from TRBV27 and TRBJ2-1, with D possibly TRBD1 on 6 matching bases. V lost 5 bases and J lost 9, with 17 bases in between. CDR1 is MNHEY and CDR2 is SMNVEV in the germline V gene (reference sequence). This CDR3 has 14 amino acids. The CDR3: CASSPRPGAGEQFF. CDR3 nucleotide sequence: TGTGCCAGCAGTCCTCGGCCAGGGGCGGGTGAGCAGTTCTTC.

Here the CDR3 reads CASSEGQGAGDIQYF. The CDR3 nucleotides read TGTGCCAGCAGTGAAGGTCAGGGGGCCGGTGACATTCAGTACTTC. This chain joins TRBV2 and TRBJ2-4; 8 bases align to TRBD1. Germline V CDR1 and CDR2: SNHLY, FYNNEI. V lost 1 base, J lost 8 bases, and 7 bases stayed unmatched. The CDR3 runs to 15 residues.

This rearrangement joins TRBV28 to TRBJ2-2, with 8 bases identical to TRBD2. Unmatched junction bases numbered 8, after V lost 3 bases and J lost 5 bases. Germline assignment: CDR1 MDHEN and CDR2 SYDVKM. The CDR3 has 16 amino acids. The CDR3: CASSLEAGVRTGELFF. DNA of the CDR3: TGTGCCAGCAGTTTGGAAGCGGGAGTAAGGACCGGGGAGCTGTTTTTT.

The CDR3 bases are TGTGCCAGCAGAGTTTTATACCCCGGACAGAGCTATGGCTACACCTTC. This translates into CASRVLYPGQSYGYTF. The V call is TRBV28, the J call TRBJ1-2, with a possible D match to TRBD1 (6 bases). Germline CDR1 MDHEN, CDR2 SYDVKM. The CDR3 consists of 16 residues. Deletions cut 6 bases from V and 4 bases from J, with 21 bases between.

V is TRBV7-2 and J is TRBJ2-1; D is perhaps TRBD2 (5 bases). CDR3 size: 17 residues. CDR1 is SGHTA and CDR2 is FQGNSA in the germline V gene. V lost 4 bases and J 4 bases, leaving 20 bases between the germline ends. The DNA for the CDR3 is TGTGCCAGCAGCTCGAGGGCCGACGGCTATCTATACAATGAGCAGTTCTTC. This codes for CASSSRADGYLYNEQFF. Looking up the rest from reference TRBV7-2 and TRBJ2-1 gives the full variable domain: GAGVSQSPSNKVTEKGKDVELRCDPISGHTALYWYRQSLGQGLEFLIYFQGNSAPDKSGLPSDRFSAERTGGSVSTLTIQRTQQEDSAVYLCASSSRADGYLYNEQFFGPGTRLTVL.

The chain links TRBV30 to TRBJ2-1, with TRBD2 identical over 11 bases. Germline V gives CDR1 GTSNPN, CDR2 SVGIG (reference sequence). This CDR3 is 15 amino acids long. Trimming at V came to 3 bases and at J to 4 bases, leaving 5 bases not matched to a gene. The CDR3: CAWSQTSGMYNEQFF. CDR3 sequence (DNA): TGTGCCTGGAGCCAGACTAGCGGGATGTACAATGAGCAGTTCTTC.

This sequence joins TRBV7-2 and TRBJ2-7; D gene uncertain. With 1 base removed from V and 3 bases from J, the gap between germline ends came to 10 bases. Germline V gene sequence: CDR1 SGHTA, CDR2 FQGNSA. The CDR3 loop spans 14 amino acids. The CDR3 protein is CASSLVDGNYEQYF. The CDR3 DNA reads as TGTGCCAGCAGCTTAGTTGACGGAAACTACGAGCAGTACTTC.

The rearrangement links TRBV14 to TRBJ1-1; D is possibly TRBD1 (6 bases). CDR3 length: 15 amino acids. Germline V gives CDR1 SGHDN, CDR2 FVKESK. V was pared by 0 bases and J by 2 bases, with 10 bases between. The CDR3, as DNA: TGTGCCAGCAGCCAAGAGTCCGGGACAAACACTGAAGCTTTCTTT. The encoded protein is CASSQESGTNTEAFF.

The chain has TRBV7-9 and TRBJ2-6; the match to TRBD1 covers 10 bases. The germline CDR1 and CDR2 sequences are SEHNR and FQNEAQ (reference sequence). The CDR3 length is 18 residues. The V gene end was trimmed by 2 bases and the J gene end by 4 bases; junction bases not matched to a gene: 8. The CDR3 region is CASSLPPGQGFGANVLTF. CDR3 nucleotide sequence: TGTGCCAGCAGCTTACCCCCGGGACAGGGGTTCGGGGCCAACGTCCTGACTTTC. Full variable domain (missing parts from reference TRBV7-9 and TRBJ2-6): DTGVSQNPRHKITKRGQNVTFRCDPISEHNRLYWYRQTLGQGPEFLTYFQNEAQLEKSRLLSDRFSAERPKGSFSTLEIQRTEQGDSAMYLCASSLPPGQGFGANVLTFGAGSRLTVL.

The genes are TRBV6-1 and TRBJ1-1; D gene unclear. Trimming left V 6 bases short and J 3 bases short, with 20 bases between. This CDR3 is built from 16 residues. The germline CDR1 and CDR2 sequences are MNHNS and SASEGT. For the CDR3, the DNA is TGTGCCAGCAGCGAAAGCCTTTTCGGGTCCTACACTGAAGCTTTCTTT. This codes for CASSESLFGSYTEAFF.

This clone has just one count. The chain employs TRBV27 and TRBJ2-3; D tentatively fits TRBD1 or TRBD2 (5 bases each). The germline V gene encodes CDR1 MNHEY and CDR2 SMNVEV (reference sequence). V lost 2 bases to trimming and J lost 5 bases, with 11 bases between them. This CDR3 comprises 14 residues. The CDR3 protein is CASSLLGTLDTQYF. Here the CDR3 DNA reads TGTGCCAGCAGTTTACTCGGGACCTTAGATACGCAGTATTTT.

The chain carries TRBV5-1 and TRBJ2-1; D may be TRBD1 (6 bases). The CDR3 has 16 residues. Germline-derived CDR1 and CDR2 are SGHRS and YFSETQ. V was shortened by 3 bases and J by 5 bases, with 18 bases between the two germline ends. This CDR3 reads CASSSPPQGPNNEQFF. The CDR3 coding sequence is TGCGCCAGCAGCTCTCCCCCCCAGGGGCCGAACAATGAGCAGTTCTTC.